The clone carrying this T cell receptor beta chain was observed many times. This CDR3 region has 17 residues. The V and J ends lost 6 bases and 6 bases respectively, with 24 bases between them. The germline V gene encodes CDR1 SEHNR and CDR2 FQNEAQ (reference sequence). Stable Graves' hyperthyroidism meant no ophthalmopathy progression within 18 months. Template material for amplifying TCR beta CDR3 regions consisted of RNA transcripts. Researchers ran a first-round RT-PCR on the TCR CDR3 using the HTBI primer set. TCRdb redid the calling of the multiplex PCR reads with MiXCR, one entry per CDR3 protein. Of 350,000 to 400,000 distinct CDR3 sequences listed, about 15% are singletons. The sample is drawn from a study of T cells in Graves' hyperthyroidism and ophthalmopathy.

The rearrangement uses TRBV7-9 and TRBJ2-4; D could derive from TRBD1 or TRBD2 (5 bases each). The sequenced sample was blood. The sequence was collected from a woman aged 25 to 39 with Graves' hyperthyroidism. In nucleotides, the CDR3 is TGTGCCAGCAGTCCCGGTGGGGGATTCAATCGTGGAAACATTCAGTACTTC. Protein sequence: CASSPGGGFNRGNIQYF.